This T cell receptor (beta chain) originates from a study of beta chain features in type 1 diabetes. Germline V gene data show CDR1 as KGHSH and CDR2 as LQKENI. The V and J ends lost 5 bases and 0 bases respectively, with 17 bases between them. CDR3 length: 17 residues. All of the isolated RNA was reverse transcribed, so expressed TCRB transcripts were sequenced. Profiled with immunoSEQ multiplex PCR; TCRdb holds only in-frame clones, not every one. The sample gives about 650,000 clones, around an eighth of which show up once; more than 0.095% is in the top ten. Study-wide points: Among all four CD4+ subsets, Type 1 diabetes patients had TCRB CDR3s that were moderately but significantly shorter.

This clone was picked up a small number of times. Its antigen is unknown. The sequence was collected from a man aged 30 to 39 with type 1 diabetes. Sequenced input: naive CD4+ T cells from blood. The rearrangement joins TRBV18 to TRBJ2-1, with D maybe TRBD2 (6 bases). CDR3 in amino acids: CASSEPGDSSSYNEQFF. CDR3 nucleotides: TGTGCCAGCTCAGAACCGGGAGATTCCAGCTCCTACAATGAGCAGTTCTTC.